This is a list of T cell receptor beta chains from one sample in a study of shared clonotypes between healthy human individuals. The table came from immunoSEQ multiplex PCR; TCRdb's copy has only in-frame clones and leaves some out. The sample lists nearly 750,000 clones, over 55% occurring once. The sequenced material came from memory CD4+ T cells sorted from blood. These receptors all stem from a woman in her 30s in good health. Both conserved end residues are part of each CDR3. A D gene is named only where the DNA matches it firmly. Only some rows state a clone size, as once, few, many or a class for expanded clones.

J gene	clone size	D gene	CDR3 length	V gene	CDR3 DNA	CDR3 protein
TRBJ1-2	once	TRBD1	12	TRBV29-1	TGCAGCGTTGAAGGGACAGGGGAGGGCTACACCTTC	CSVEGTGEGYTF
TRBJ1-5	.	.	15	TRBV4-1	TGCGCCAGCAGCCTCGGGCACGGCGGGCCTCAGCCCCAGCATTTT	CASSLGHGGPQPQHF
TRBJ2-2	.	.	14	TRBV10-1	TGCGCCAGCAGGGGAACAGGGATGGCCGGGGAGCTGTTTTTT	CASRGTGMAGELFF
TRBJ2-5	.	TRBD2	14	TRBV5-1	TGCGCCAGCAGCTTACGGGAGGGCCAAGAGACCCAGTACTTC	CASSLREGQETQYF
TRBJ2-1	.	.	13	TRBV9	TGTGCCAGCAGCGTAGGGTGGGACAATGAGCAGTTCTTC	CASSVGWDNEQFF
TRBJ2-7	.	.	16	TRBV6-1	TGTGCCAGCAGTGAAGTTGGGCAGGGGACACGCGACGAGCAGTACTTC	CASSEVGQGTRDEQYF
TRBJ1-5	.	.	13	TRBV28	TGTGCCAGCAGTCGCCCACCAAATCAGCCCCAGCATTTT	CASSRPPNQPQHF
TRBJ2-1	.	TRBD2	15	TRBV9	TGTGCCAGCAGCGTAGCGGGGGGTGGGACGTATGAGCAGTTCTTC	CASSVAGGGTYEQFF
TRBJ2-5	.	.	15	TRBV18	TGTGCCAGCTCACCACGTCCGGGAATAGAAGAGACCCAGTACTTC	CASSPRPGIEETQYF
TRBJ2-1	.	.	17	TRBV28	TGTGCCAGCAGTCCTCCCCCCGTCGGACAGAACTACAATGAGCAGTTCTTC	CASSPPPVGQNYNEQFF
TRBJ2-1	.	.	13	TRBV7-9	TGTGCCAGCAGCTTTGGTCCCGAGGATGAGCAGTTCTTC	CASSFGPEDEQFF
TRBJ2-5	few	TRBD2	15	TRBV30	TGTGCCTGGAGTGTGGGACTAGCGGGACAGGAGACCCAGTACTTC	CAWSVGLAGQETQYF
TRBJ2-3	.	.	12	TRBV28	TGTGCCAGCAGCCCACCCACAGATACGCAGTATTTT	CASSPPTDTQYF
TRBJ1-4	many	TRBD1	13	TRBV29-1	TGCAGCGTGCGACCGGGACAGGGTGAAAAACTGTTTTTT	CSVRPGQGEKLFF
TRBJ2-1	.	TRBD1	12	TRBV18	TGTGCCAGTTGGACAGGGGGGAATGAGCAGTTCTTC	CASWTGGNEQFF
TRBJ2-2	.	.	15	TRBV25-1	TGTGCCAGCAGTGAGTGGCAGGGGAACACCGGGGAGCTGTTTTTT	CASSEWQGNTGELFF
TRBJ2-7	.	.	15	TRBV2	TGTGCCAGCAGTCTTTCGGGGGACGGGCTCTACGAGCAGTACTTC	CASSLSGDGLYEQYF
TRBJ2-5	.	TRBD2	14	TRBV29-1	TGCAGCGCACAAATAGCGGGCAGGGTTTGGGAGCAGTACTTC	CSAQIAGRVWEQYF
TRBJ2-5	.	.	14	TRBV6-5	TGTGCCAGCAGTTCGGACTACAGAACAGAGACCCAGTACTTC	CASSSDYRTETQYF
TRBJ2-5	.	TRBD2	15	TRBV29-1	TGCAGCGTTGGAAGTATTGCGGGAGGGCCCCCCACCCAGTACTTC	CSVGSIAGGPPTQYF
TRBJ2-3	.	.	14	TRBV7-8	TGTGCCAGCAGCCCGGCTCTGGGCACAGATACGCAGTATTTT	CASSPALGTDTQYF
TRBJ1-4	.	TRBD1	15	TRBV19	TGTGCCAGTAGTATACAAGACAGGGGGAACGAAAAACTGTTTTTT	CASSIQDRGNEKLFF
TRBJ1-5	.	TRBD1	15	TRBV5-6	TGTGCCAGCACCCTATGGGGACAGGGATATCAGCCCCAGCATTTT	CASTLWGQGYQPQHF
TRBJ2-7	few	TRBD1	15	TRBV5-1	TGCGCCAGCAGCGACCGTACAGGGGGCATCTACGAGCAGTACTTC	CASSDRTGGIYEQYF
TRBJ2-2	once	TRBD1	14	TRBV10-2	TGCGCCACCAAAGGGACAGGGCTTTCCGGGGAGCTGTTTTTT	CATKGTGLSGELFF
TRBJ1-4	few	.	13	TRBV28	TGTGCCAGCAGTTTCGGGGATCGTGAAAAACTGTTTTTT	CASSFGDREKLFF
TRBJ1-1	once	.	13	TRBV7-9	TGTGCCAGCAGCTTCTGGGTGAACACTGAAGCTTTCTTT	CASSFWVNTEAFF
TRBJ1-2	.	TRBD1	15	TRBV19	TGTGCCAGTAAGGACAGGGCGTCAGTGGCGTATGGCTACACCTTC	CASKDRASVAYGYTF
TRBJ2-1	once	.	16	TRBV7-3	TGTGCCAGCAGCTTAAGAGGGAGGAGCTCCTACAATGAGCAGTTCTTC	CASSLRGRSSYNEQFF
TRBJ2-3	.	.	14	TRBV11-2	TGTGCCAGCAGCTCCAGACAGGCCTCAGATACGCAGTATTTT	CASSSRQASDTQYF
TRBJ2-7	.	.	15	TRBV2	TGTGCCAGCAGTGAATTGGCGGCCCTACCCTACGAGCAGTACTTC	CASSELAALPYEQYF